This entry lists 32 T cell receptor beta chains sequenced from one sample in a study of blood T cell repertoires in COVID-19. Data came from immunoSEQ multiplex PCR; TCRdb stores just in-frame clones and leaves some out. The data hold over 140,000 clones, with 75% to 85% observed a single time. The sample was peripheral blood. These receptors were taken from a woman older than 75 with active or convalescent COVID-19.

The chain has TRBV19 and TRBJ1-2; no definite D call. The V end was cut by 6 bases, the J end by 8 bases, with 13 bases between. Per the germline V gene, CDR1 is LNHDA and CDR2 is SQIVND (reference sequence). This CDR3 has 12 amino acids. CDR3 in amino acids: CASSTRYFGYTF. The DNA of the CDR3 is TGTGCCAGTAGCACCAGGTATTTCGGCTACACCTTC.

CDR3 coding DNA: TGCGCCAGCAGCCAGGGATACGGGACAGGGGGTCAGCCCCAGCATTTT. It yields the protein CASSQGYGTGGQPQHF. The genes are TRBV4-1 and TRBJ1-5; 11 nucleotides agree with TRBD1. This CDR3 is built from 16 residues. Looked up from germline, CDR1 is MGHRA and CDR2 is YSYEKL. Losses at the gene ends were 3 bases for V and 6 bases for J; bases not matched to a gene: 7.

The V and J genes are TRBV28 and TRBJ2-4, with a tentative D call TRBD1 (6 bases). The V end lost 2 bases, the J end lost 3 bases, and 8 bases lay between the germline ends. The CDR3 covers 14 residues. Per the germline V gene, CDR1 is MDHEN and CDR2 is SYDVKM. The CDR3 reads CASSLTGHKNIQYF. The CDR3 DNA reads TGTGCCAGCAGTTTAACAGGGCACAAAAACATTCAGTACTTC.

This chain links TRBV5-1 with TRBJ2-5; 8 bases match TRBD2. Losses at the gene ends were 0 bases for V and 1 base for J; bases not matched to a gene: 2. This CDR3 region has 15 residues. CDR1 and CDR2 (germline): SGHRS, YFSETQ. The CDR3 DNA sequence: TGCGCCAGCAGCTTGGACGGGACTAGCCAAGAGACCCAGTACTTC. This codes for CASSLDGTSQETQYF.

This clone was counted between two and nine times. The chain links TRBV19 to TRBJ1-1; D perhaps matches TRBD1 (6 bases). Germline V gene sequence: CDR1 LNHDA, CDR2 SQIVND (reference sequence). V was clipped by 3 bases and J by 1 base, with 12 bases between them. The CDR3 sequence is 15 residues long. This CDR3 reads CASSILWGRNTEAFF. The DNA of the CDR3 is TGTGCCAGTAGTATCTTATGGGGGCGGAACACTGAAGCTTTCTTT.

This chain joins TRBV3-1 (or the pseudogene TRBV3-2) and TRBJ1-1; 8 positions match TRBD1. V was pared by 5 bases and J by 5 bases, with 10 bases of the junction left unmatched. There are 15 residues in the CDR3. CDR1 LGHDT and CDR2 YNNKEL come from the germline V gene (reference sequence). The CDR3 region has the DNA TGTGCCAGCAGCTCGATGACAGGGGAAGGGACTGAAGCTTTCTTT. Translated, it gives CASSSMTGEGTEAFF.

The chain carries TRBV7-2 and TRBJ2-1; TRBD1 matches 9 bases. Germline CDR1 SGHTA, CDR2 FQGNSA. Trimming removed 3 bases from V and 4 bases from J; junction bases left unmatched: 1. This CDR3 has 14 amino acids. The CDR3 DNA sequence: TGTGCCAGCAGCTTTGGGACAGGGTACAATGAGCAGTTCTTC. It translates to CASSFGTGYNEQFF.

The DNA of the CDR3 is TGCAGCGTTGACACTAGTAGGTCCGGGGAGCTGTTTTTT. Encoded protein: CSVDTSRSGELFF. The rearrangement joins TRBV29-1 to TRBJ2-2; weak D call: TRBD2 (5 bases). Germline V lookup: CDR1 SQVTM, CDR2 ANQGSEA. V lost 3 bases and J lost 6, with 11 bases in between. CDR3 length: 13 amino acids.

The chain is built from TRBV5-1 and TRBJ1-1; D is perhaps TRBD1 (5 bases). Germline V gene sequence: CDR1 SGHRS, CDR2 YFSETQ. The CDR3 has 15 amino acids. V gave up 1 base and J gave up 4 bases, with 14 bases separating them. CDR3 nucleotide sequence: TGCGCCAGCAGCTTGTTGCAGGGTGGTGTCACTGAAGCTTTCTTT. Translating gives CASSLLQGGVTEAFF.

The table lists this clone with many counts. The chain has TRBV27 and TRBJ1-5; maybe TRBD1 (5 bases). Germline CDR1 and CDR2: MNHEY and SMNVEV (reference sequence). V was cut by 5 bases and J by 7 bases, with 9 bases left in between. The CDR3 covers 12 residues. CDR3 DNA: TGTGCCAGCAGTCAGGGTACCCAGCCCCAGCATTTT. Its translation: CASSQGTQPQHF.

In its sample, this clone was seen a few times. This chain links TRBV19 with TRBJ1-6, with 7 nucleotides matching TRBD1. Germline loops: CDR1 LNHDA, CDR2 SQIVND (reference sequence). The J segment lost 5 bases and the V segment lost 4 bases, leaving 5 bases of the junction unmatched. CDR3 length equals 15 residues. CDR3 protein: CASSTNRGDNSPLHF. CDR3 in DNA: TGTGCCAGTAGTACTAACAGGGGCGATAATTCACCCCTCCACTTT.

The genes are TRBV15 and TRBJ2-5; possibly TRBD1 for D (5 bases). Germline assignment: CDR1 LNHNV and CDR2 YYDKDF (reference sequence). The CDR3 length is 16 residues. V shed 5 bases and J shed 9 bases, with 25 bases lying between them. The CDR3 nucleotides read TGTGCCACCAGCCCCCAAGGGCAGGGCCCCCAAGGGGCCCAGTACTTC. Translating it yields CATSPQGQGPQGAQYF.

The chain combines TRBV11-2 with TRBJ1-1; D uncertain. There are 14 residues in the CDR3. V lost 2 bases and J lost 3, with 10 bases in between. Germline V gene lookup returns CDR1 SGHAT and CDR2 FQNNGV. The CDR3 is CASSLSRRHTEAFF. DNA for the CDR3: TGTGCCAGCAGCTTATCCCGGAGACACACTGAAGCTTTCTTT.

This clone occurred a few times. The chain uses TRBV7-9 and TRBJ2-1, with 7 nucleotides matching TRBD1. After removal of 0 bases from V and 8 bases from J, the junction contained 4 bases not matched to a gene. Germline CDR1 reads SEHNR; CDR2 reads FQNEAQ (reference sequence). This CDR3 region has 14 residues. CDR3 loop: CASSLAGGADEQFF. The CDR3 nucleotides read TGTGCCAGCAGCTTAGCAGGGGGCGCGGATGAGCAGTTCTTC.

To note about this clone: Sequence at one end of the junction differs from germline and may be a read error. The chain carries TRBV6-1 and TRBJ2-3; 8 nucleotides match TRBD2. The germline V gene encodes CDR1 MNHNS and CDR2 SASEGT. CDR3 length: 14 amino acids. The CDR3 nucleotides are TGTGCCAGCAGAGAAGCGGGGGCCACAGATACGCAGTATTTT. Its translation is CASREAGATDTQYF.

The chain is built from TRBV7-6 and TRBJ1-1; TRBD1 aligns across 9 bases. V lost 5 bases, J lost 3 bases, and 1 base stayed unmatched. Germline V gene lookup returns CDR1 SGHVS and CDR2 FNYEAQ. The CDR3 consists of 13 residues. CDR3 loop: CASSRTGDTEAFF. The CDR3 DNA follows: TGTGCCAGCAGCCGGACAGGGGACACTGAAGCTTTCTTT.

In the case of this clone: One junction end disagrees with the germline gene, perhaps due to a read error. As DNA, the CDR3 is TGTGCCAGCAGTGACTCAAAGGAGACCGGGGAGCTGTTTTTT. Amino acids: CASSDSKETGELFF. The rearrangement links TRBV6-5 to TRBJ2-2, with unresolved D. This CDR3 comprises 14 residues. Germline V CDR1 and CDR2: MNHEY, SVGAGI.

The V call is TRBV20-1, the J call TRBJ2-3, with 7 bases fitting TRBD2. J lost 7 bases, V lost 6 bases, and 1 base had no gene match. Germline V gene lookup returns CDR1 DFQATT and CDR2 SNEGSKA (reference sequence). This CDR3 comprises 10 residues. CDR3 bases: TGCAGTGCGGGACTAAATACGCAGTATTTT. Protein: CSAGLNTQYF.

This clone was detected once. The chain links TRBV4-3 to TRBJ2-1; D is possibly TRBD2 (5 bases). Germline lookup yields CDR1 LGHNA and CDR2 YSLEER. The CDR3 spans 15 residues. Trimming removed 0 bases from V and 4 bases from J, with 10 bases in between. The CDR3 region has the DNA TGCGCCAGCAGCCAAGAGGTAGCGCGATACAATGAGCAGTTCTTC. Protein sequence: CASSQEVARYNEQFF.

V usage is TRBV5-6 and J usage is TRBJ1-1; 8 bases fit TRBD1. The CDR3 extends over 15 amino acids. Germline loops: CDR1 SGHDT, CDR2 YYEEEE. The V segment lost 4 bases and the J segment 0 bases; nucleotides outside the gene matches: 5. The CDR3 loop reads CASSHKTGVNTEAFF. In DNA form, the CDR3 reads TGTGCCAGCAGCCACAAGACAGGGGTGAACACTGAAGCTTTCTTT. Combining the CDR3 with reference TRBV5-6 and TRBJ1-1 gives the whole variable domain DAGVTQSPTHLIKTRGQQVTLRCSPKSGHDTVSWYQQALGQGPQFIFQYYEEEERQRGNFPDRFSGHQFPNYSSELNVNALLLGDSALYLCASSHKTGVNTEAFFGQGTRLTVV.

The chain recombines TRBV6-5 with TRBJ2-1; possible D gene TRBD1, 6 bases. This CDR3 is built from 15 residues. Germline V lookup: CDR1 MNHEY, CDR2 SVGAGI. V lost 6 bases, J lost 4 bases, and 16 bases lay in between. This CDR3 reads CASSPPQGNYNEQFF. DNA for the CDR3: TGTGCCAGCAGCCCACCCCAGGGGAATTACAATGAGCAGTTCTTC.

The V call is TRBV5-4, the J call TRBJ2-7, with D possibly being TRBD2 (5 bases). Trimming left V 3 bases short and J 7 bases short, with 14 bases between. Germline-derived CDR1 and CDR2 are SGHNT and YYREEE (reference sequence). This CDR3 has 13 amino acids. CDR3 nucleotides: TGTGCCAGCAGCTCCCGGGGAATTGGGGAGCAGTACTTC. It codes for CASSSRGIGEQYF. Full variable domain (outside the CDR3, taken from reference TRBV5-4 and TRBJ2-7): ETGVTQSPTHLIKTRGQQVTLRCSSQSGHNTVSWYQQALGQGPQFIFQYYREEENGRGNFPPRFSGLQFPNYSSELNVNALELDDSALYLCASSSRGIGEQYFGPGTRLTVT.

This CDR3 is CASSSPGSRVFSGANVLTF. As DNA, the CDR3 is TGTGCCAGCAGCTCCCCAGGTTCGCGGGTCTTCTCTGGGGCCAACGTCCTGACTTTC. The J gene is TRBJ2-6, the V gene TRBV7-6, with a tentative D call TRBD2 (5 bases). The germline V gene has CDR1 SGHVS and CDR2 FNYEAQ. V was clipped by 4 bases and J by 0 bases, with 19 bases between them. CDR3 size: 19 residues.

The V gene is TRBV6-2 or TRBV6-3, the J gene TRBJ1-2; 10 bases agree with TRBD1. J was trimmed by 2 bases and V by 5 bases; bases with no gene match: 5. The CDR3 loop spans 15 amino acids. Germline CDR1 is MNHEY and CDR2 is SVGEGT. CDR3: CASSMGQGKNYGYTF. CDR3 DNA sequence: TGTGCCAGCAGTATGGGACAGGGGAAGAACTATGGCTACACCTTC.

V usage is TRBV3-1 (or the pseudogene TRBV3-2) and J usage is TRBJ2-3, with D perhaps TRBD2 (5 bases). Germline lookup yields CDR1 LGHDT and CDR2 YNNKEL (reference sequence). This CDR3 comprises 13 residues. Deletions cut 1 base from V and 7 bases from J, with 9 bases between. The CDR3 region has the DNA TGTGCCAGCAGCCAAGTTTCGGGGAATACGCAGTATTTT. Translation: CASSQVSGNTQYF.

This clone has more than one count but fewer than ten. This chain connects TRBV19 to TRBJ1-6; 7 positions agree with TRBD1. The CDR3 length is 18 residues. Per the germline V gene, CDR1 is LNHDA and CDR2 is SQIVND (reference sequence). The trim removed 7 bases at V and 0 bases at J, leaving 12 bases unmatched. CDR3 sequence (DNA): TGTGCCAGTACTGCTCTCTCAGGGGGAAGCTCCTATAATTCACCCCTCCACTTT. It translates to CASTALSGGSSYNSPLHF.

The gene calls are TRBV9 and TRBJ2-1; TRBD2 matches 8 bases. The CDR3 covers 14 residues. The germline V gene encodes CDR1 SGDLS and CDR2 YYNGEE. With V trimmed by 4 bases and J by 6 bases, 6 bases remained unmatched. The CDR3 DNA follows: TGTGCCAGCAGCTCTCCGGGAGGGGGCAATGAGCAGTTCTTC. Protein product: CASSSPGGGNEQFF.

This clone was recorded a few times. V and J are TRBV3-1 (or the pseudogene TRBV3-2) and TRBJ1-2; D gene uncertain. The germline V gene encodes CDR1 LGHDT and CDR2 YNNKEL (reference sequence). The length of the CDR3 is 12 residues. The V end was cut by 2 bases, the J end by 4 bases, with 5 bases between. CDR3 residues: CASSQSVYGYTF. CDR3 nucleotide sequence: TGTGCCAGCAGCCAATCGGTCTATGGCTACACCTTC.

The CDR3 DNA sequence: TGTGCCAGCAGCCGACAAACACCGGGACAGGGGTACCCAGATACGCAGTATTTT. It codes for CASSRQTPGQGYPDTQYF. The J gene is TRBJ2-3, the V gene TRBV6-6, with 10 nucleotides matching TRBD1. The germline V gene has CDR1 MNHNY and CDR2 SVGAGI (reference sequence). This CDR3 region has 18 residues. V shed 6 bases and J 4 bases; nucleotides not matched to a gene: 16.

The chain has TRBV29-1 and TRBJ1-2, with 10 bases aligning to TRBD1. CDR3 length: 12 residues. Germline V gene data show CDR1 as SQVTM and CDR2 as ANQGSEA. V was pared by 7 bases and J by 2 bases, with 1 base of the junction left unmatched. The CDR3 sequence is CSGQGANYGYTF. The CDR3, as DNA: TGCAGCGGACAGGGGGCCAACTATGGCTACACCTTC.

The rearrangement links TRBV18 to TRBJ1-4, with D maybe TRBD1 (6 bases). With 2 bases removed from V and 0 bases from J, the gap between germline ends came to 10 bases. The germline CDR1 and CDR2 sequences are KGHSH and LQKENI. The CDR3 is 16 residues long. The CDR3 DNA is TGTGCCAGCTCACCAGGGGGCCGAGCAACTAATGAAAAACTGTTTTTT. It codes for CASSPGGRATNEKLFF. Full variable domain (rest looked up from reference TRBV18 and TRBJ1-4): NAGVMQNPRHLVRRRGQEARLRCSPMKGHSHVYWYRQLPEEGLKFMVYLQKENIIDESGMPKERFSAEFPKEGPSILRIQQVVRGDSAAYFCASSPGGRATNEKLFFGSGTQLSVL.

V is TRBV24-1 and J is TRBJ2-5; possible D gene TRBD2, 5 bases. Trimming removed 6 bases at V and 2 bases at J, with 9 bases between. This CDR3 contains 13 residues. The germline V gene has CDR1 KGHDR and CDR2 SFDVKD. Here the CDR3 reads CATSLALQETQYF. The DNA for the CDR3 is TGTGCCACCAGTCTAGCTCTTCAAGAGACCCAGTACTTC.